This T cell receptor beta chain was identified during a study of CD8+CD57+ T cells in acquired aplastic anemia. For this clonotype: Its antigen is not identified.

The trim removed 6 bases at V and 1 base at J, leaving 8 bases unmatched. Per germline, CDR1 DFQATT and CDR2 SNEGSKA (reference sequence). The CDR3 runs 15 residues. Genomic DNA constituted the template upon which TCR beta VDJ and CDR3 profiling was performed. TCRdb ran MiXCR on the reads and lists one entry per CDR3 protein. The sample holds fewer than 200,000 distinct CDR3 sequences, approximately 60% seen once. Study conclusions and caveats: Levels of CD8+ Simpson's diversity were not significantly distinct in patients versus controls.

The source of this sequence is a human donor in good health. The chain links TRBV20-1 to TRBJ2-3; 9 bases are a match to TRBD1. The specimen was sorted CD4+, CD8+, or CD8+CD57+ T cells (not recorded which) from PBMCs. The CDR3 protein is CSAPPDRGGTDTQYF. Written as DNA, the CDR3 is TGCAGTGCGCCGCCGGACAGGGGCGGCACAGATACGCAGTATTTT.